This T cell receptor (beta chain) emerged from a study of immune aging and cytomegalovirus after organ transplant (dated by TCRdb to the early 2020s). Regarding the research as a whole: Three-drug immunosuppression with prednisone, tacrolimus, and mycophenolate was given to all transplant recipients. The study at large found these results: Since the sequencing data did not include a CD57 measurement, a conservative gene-based definition of aging was used in its place. Following viremia, aged-phenotype cells rose post-transplant in clones of any size, with the rise occurring earlier in large clones (days 200-264) than in small clones. TEMRA cells made up a larger share of large clones, and the seven largest clones (more than 1,800 cells) gained aged and TEMRA cells while losing TCM cells.

Judged by its sample share, this clonotype qualifies as medium-sized (0.01 to 0.1%). This receptor's antigen is unknown. Nothing much larger sits one base from this clone, and base qualities are not available. This specimen's time point label, per the study, means: five sample-tagged time points from pre-transplant (day -1) to day 368 post-transplant, pooled. Thawed PBMC were stimulated with a CMV IE-1 overlapping peptide library for about 13 hours, with no transport inhibitors added. Thawed cells were rested overnight and then stimulated in R10 medium with CD28/CD49d costimulation. The IE-1 peptide library consisted of 15-amino-acid peptides overlapping by 11 amino acids. Each time point was barcoded using BD Single-Cell Multiplexing Kit Sample Tags, after which the barcoded samples were pooled and stained with oligo-conjugated anti-CD45RA plus sorting antibodies. A BD FACSAria III was used to sort CMV-responsive CD8+CD137+ and CD4+CD154+ T cells at 4-way purity. Blood samples were drawn into EDTA vacutainers and processed by Ficoll gradient within 1-24 hours.

The CDR3 has 14 amino acids, counting the end cysteine and phenylalanine. Solely the CDR3 DNA is kept, with 42 bases framed from the first base. V sheds 3 bases and J sheds 3 bases, leaving 12 bases between their ends. The germline V gene encodes CDR1 MNHNY and CDR2 SVGAGI (reference sequence). Library generation was performed with single-cell sequencing. The sequencer listed for this sample is Illumina NovaSeq 6000. The BD Rhapsody Targeted mRNA and AbSeq Reagent Kit, in a microwell format, was used for cell capture and library preparation. The libraries included TCR, sample tags, AbSeq, and targeted mRNA from the Human T-Cell Expression Panel, along with custom TOX and TOX2 primers. An Illumina NovaSeq was used to sequence the libraries. In the original analysis: The analysis covered about 10,000 cells in total, of which approximately 7,100 were CD8 T cells and 4494 were CD8 T cells with an identifiable TCR CDR3. The BD Rhapsody Targeted Analysis Pipeline, including V(D)J processing, was run on the Seven Bridges Genomics platform to process the raw data. Quality control, Sample Tag demultiplexing with Lex-BDSMK, clone identification with VDJ Explorer, and Seurat clustering were all done in SeqGeq 1.6.0. Clones making up <1% of CD8 T cells were classified as non-expanded, and clones making up >2.5% of the sample were classified as clonal expansions. TCRdb itself trimmed the public reads at Q25 with fastp, ran MiXCR and retained productive beta chains. Every distinct CDR3 protein forms one entry, paired with its most common genes and DNA. For this entry, the V and J calls and clone size follow TCRdb and not the study's own pipeline. The sample has about 21,000 distinct CDR3 sequences on record, more than 35% of them singletons. The ten top clones hold around a quarter of the sample.

This sequence uses TRBV6-6 and TRBJ2-7; TRBD2 is a weak D gene call, 5 bases matching. The material was CMV peptide-activated CD4+ and CD8+ T cells sorted from blood, obtained at five time points, pooled. In the paper's terms, the cell subset or site label means: sorted CD8+CD137+ and CD4+CD154+ T cells after about 13 h CMV IE-1 peptide stimulation. This receptor was taken from a female donor who had a heart transplant and CMV viremia. The CDR3 has the sequence CASSYVPGYYEQYF. At the DNA level, the sequence is TGTGCCAGCAGTTATGTTCCGGGGTACTACGAGCAGTACTTC.